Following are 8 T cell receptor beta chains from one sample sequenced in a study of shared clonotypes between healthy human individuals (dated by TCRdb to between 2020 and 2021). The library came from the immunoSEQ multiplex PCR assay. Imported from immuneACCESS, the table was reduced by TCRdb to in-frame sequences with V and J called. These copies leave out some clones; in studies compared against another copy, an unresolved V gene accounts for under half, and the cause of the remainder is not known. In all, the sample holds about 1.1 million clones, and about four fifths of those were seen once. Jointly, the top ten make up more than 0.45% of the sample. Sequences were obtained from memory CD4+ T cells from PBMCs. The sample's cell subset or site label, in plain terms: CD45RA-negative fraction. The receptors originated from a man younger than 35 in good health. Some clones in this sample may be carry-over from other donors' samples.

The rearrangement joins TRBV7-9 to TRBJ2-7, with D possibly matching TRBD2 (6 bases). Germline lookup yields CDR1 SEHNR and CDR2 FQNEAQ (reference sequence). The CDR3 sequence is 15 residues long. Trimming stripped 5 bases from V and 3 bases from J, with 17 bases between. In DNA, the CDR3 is TGTGCCAGCAGCCTTCTGCCTAGCGAACACTACGAGCAGTACTTC. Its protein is CASSLLPSEHYEQYF.

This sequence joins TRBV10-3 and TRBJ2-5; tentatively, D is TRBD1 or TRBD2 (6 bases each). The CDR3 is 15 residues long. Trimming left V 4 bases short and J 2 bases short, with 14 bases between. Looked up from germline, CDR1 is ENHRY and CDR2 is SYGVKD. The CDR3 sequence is CAISGGARWQETQYF. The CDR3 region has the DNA TGTGCCATCAGTGGGGGGGCGCGATGGCAAGAGACCCAGTACTTC.

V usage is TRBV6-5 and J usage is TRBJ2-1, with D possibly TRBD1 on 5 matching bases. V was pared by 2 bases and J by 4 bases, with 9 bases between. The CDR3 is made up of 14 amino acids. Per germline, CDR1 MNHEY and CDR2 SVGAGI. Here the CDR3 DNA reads TGTGCCAGCAGTTACAGGGGCCTTTACAATGAGCAGTTCTTC. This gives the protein CASSYRGLYNEQFF.

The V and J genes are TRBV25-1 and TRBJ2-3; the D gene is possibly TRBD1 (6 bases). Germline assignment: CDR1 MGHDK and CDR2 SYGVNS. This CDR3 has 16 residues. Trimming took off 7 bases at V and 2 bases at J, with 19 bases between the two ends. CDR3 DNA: TGTGCCAGCATTCGGACAGCCACCTCTCCCACAGATACGCAGTATTTT. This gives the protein CASIRTATSPTDTQYF.

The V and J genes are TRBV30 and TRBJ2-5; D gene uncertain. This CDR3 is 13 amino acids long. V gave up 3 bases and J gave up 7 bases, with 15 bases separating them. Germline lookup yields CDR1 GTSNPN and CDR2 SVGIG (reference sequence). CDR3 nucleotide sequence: TGTGCCTGGAGCTACCGGGTCCCCCTGACCCAGTACTTC. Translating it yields CAWSYRVPLTQYF.

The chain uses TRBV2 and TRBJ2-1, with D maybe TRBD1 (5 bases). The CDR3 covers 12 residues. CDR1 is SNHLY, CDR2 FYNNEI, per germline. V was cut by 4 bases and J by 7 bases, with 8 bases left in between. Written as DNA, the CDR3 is TGTGCCAGCAGTGTTCAGGGTAATGAGCAGTTCTTC. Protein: CASSVQGNEQFF.

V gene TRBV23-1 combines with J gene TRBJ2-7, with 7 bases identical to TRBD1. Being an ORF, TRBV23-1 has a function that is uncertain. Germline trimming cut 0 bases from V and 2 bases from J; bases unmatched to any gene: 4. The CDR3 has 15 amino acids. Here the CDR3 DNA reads TGCGCCAGCAGTCAATCGAGGGACAGTGCCTACGAGCAGTACTTC. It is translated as CASSQSRDSAYEQYF.

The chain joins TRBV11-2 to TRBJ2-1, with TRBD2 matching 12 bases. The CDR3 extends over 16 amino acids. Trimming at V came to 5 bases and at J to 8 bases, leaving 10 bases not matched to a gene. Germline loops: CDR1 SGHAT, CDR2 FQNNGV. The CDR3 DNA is TGTGCCAGCAGCCGTCGACTAGCGGGAGAGTTAGATGAGCAGTTCTTC. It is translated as CASSRRLAGELDEQFF.